A selection of T cell receptor beta chains follows, all from one sample in a study of T cell responses to AZD1222 COVID-19 vaccine. Using immunoSEQ multiplex PCR, the repertoire was profiled, and TCRdb retains in-frame clones only, with some absent. The sample carries under 140,000 clones, roughly four fifths recorded once. The source was peripheral blood, collected on day 0 of AZD1222 vaccination. The receptors stem from an adult in good health. CDR3s leave out the opening cysteine and the closing phenylalanine or tryptophan.

v_call	j_call	cdr3_aa
TRBV4-1	TRBJ2-3	ASSSYLATKETDTQY
TRBV5-1	TRBJ1-1	ASSGDREWNTEAF
TRBV5-5	TRBJ1-4	ASSLGHVNEKLF
TRBV6-2/TRBV6-3	TRBJ1-3	ASSRDGRAGNTIY
TRBV11-2	TRBJ1-1	ASREEGYTEAF
TRBV24-1	TRBJ1-6	ATSVGGNSPLH
TRBV12-3/TRBV12-4	TRBJ1-6	ASTDRVNSPLH
TRBV4-1	TRBJ1-2	ASSPLGTRDRGLRGYT
TRBV12-3/TRBV12-4	TRBJ1-1	ASSRQRYTEAF
TRBV25-1	TRBJ2-3	ASSDPGGSPDTQY
TRBV5-8	TRBJ2-2	ASSLGSGLKNTGELF
TRBV27	TRBJ1-2	ASSYDRRSIYT
TRBV24-1	TRBJ2-5	ATSNPGAETQY
TRBV2	TRBJ2-2	ASRTGGAGGELF
TRBV25-1	TRBJ1-2	ASIGGAGSNYGYT
TRBV5-1	TRBJ2-3	ASSRQPGTSADTQY
TRBV7-9	TRBJ2-7	ASSFPGQGFYEQY
TRBV9	TRBJ2-3	ASSPIPSSTDTQY
TRBV5-6	TRBJ2-7	ASSFAVAHEQY
TRBV28	TRBJ1-2	ASSPLSGTGSYGYT
TRBV4-3	TRBJ1-2	ASSQVGSGLGGYT
TRBV11-2	TRBJ1-3	ASSLTHSSGNTIY
TRBV5-6	TRBJ2-2	ASSFGDRGNSGELF
TRBV6-5	TRBJ2-7	ASRGGTGRSYEQY
TRBV13	TRBJ1-1	ASSWRGAEAF
TRBV28	TRBJ2-7	ASSLTGSSYEQY
TRBV9	TRBJ2-5	ASSGTSGTWETQY
TRBV19	TRBJ1-6	ASGGGSSYNSPLH
TRBV18	TRBJ2-7	ASSPQFSYEQY
TRBV6-6	TRBJ1-6	ASSYSQQGPLSHLH
TRBV7-2	TRBJ1-2	ASSLAGDYRATGYT
TRBV6-1	TRBJ1-2	ASSDRGYGYT
TRBV19	TRBJ2-1	ASSSIAGGRNEQF
TRBV6-6	TRBJ2-7	ASSPDLPIPYEQY
TRBV14	TRBJ1-1	ASRLFVNTEAF
TRBV7-8	TRBJ2-7	ASSDTYEQY
TRBV29-1	TRBJ2-3	SVDPAASTDTQY
TRBV28	TRBJ1-5	ASSFFTLRFSNQPQH
TRBV19	TRBJ1-1	ASSILSRGGDTEAF
TRBV4-1	TRBJ2-1	ASSPPGTGGDNEQF
TRBV9	TRBJ2-7	ASSPGTGIRLQY
TRBV5-1	TRBJ1-1	ASSLDGTENTEAF
TRBV20-1	TRBJ1-2	SASLEYFYT
TRBV6-2/TRBV6-3	TRBJ2-3	ASSLIKRGLTDTQY
TRBV9	TRBJ2-2	ASSVADRPLSGELF
TRBV6-5	TRBJ1-2	ASSRGPVTRFT
TRBV28	TRBJ1-2	ASSLRTGRYGYT
TRBV6-2/TRBV6-3	TRBJ2-7	ASSYSPSGGANYEQY
TRBV28	TRBJ2-1	ASTLGSYNEQF
TRBV7-9	TRBJ1-2	ASSLQTDYGYT
TRBV5-4	TRBJ2-5	ASSRAGGLQETQY